These 30 T cell receptor beta chains were all obtained from the same sample, sequenced in a study of blood T cell repertoires in COVID-19. Here immunoSEQ multiplex PCR was the method, and the copy in TCRdb shows in-frame clones only, minus some. The sample includes over 60,000 clones, about 90% of them seen just once. Sequenced: peripheral blood. These receptors were taken from a man aged 50 to 60 with COVID-19, enrolled during active disease.

The genes are TRBV5-1 and TRBJ2-3, with TRBD2 matching over 11 bases. Germline CDR1 reads SGHRS; CDR2 reads YFSETQ. With V trimmed by 2 bases and J by 0 bases, 2 bases remained unmatched. The CDR3 spans 16 residues. The CDR3 nucleotides read TGCGCCAGCAGCTTCCGGACTAGCGGGAGCACAGATACGCAGTATTTT. It specifies CASSFRTSGSTDTQYF.

V and J are TRBV3-1 (or the pseudogene TRBV3-2) and TRBJ2-2; perhaps TRBD1 as D (5 bases). Trimming stripped 4 bases from V and 6 bases from J, with 6 bases between. There are 12 residues in the CDR3. Germline V gene data show CDR1 as LGHDT and CDR2 as YNNKEL (reference sequence). CDR3 DNA sequence: TGTGCCAGCAGCCCAGGGTCCGGGGAGCTGTTTTTT. Translating it yields CASSPGSGELFF.

This chain links TRBV7-9 with TRBJ2-3, with TRBD1 matching 9 bases. This CDR3 comprises 16 residues. V shed 5 bases and J 0 bases; nucleotides not matched to a gene: 6. The germline CDR1 and CDR2 sequences are SEHNR and FQNEAQ (reference sequence). CDR3 sequence reads: CASSTRQGVSTDTQYF. DNA of the CDR3: TGTGCCAGCAGCACACGACAGGGGGTCAGCACAGATACGCAGTATTTT.

The chain couples TRBV4-3 to TRBJ1-2; 12 nucleotides match TRBD1. The CDR3 is made up of 16 amino acids. CDR1 and CDR2 from the germline V gene are LGHNA and YSLEER. The V segment lost 0 bases and the J segment 8 bases; nucleotides outside the gene matches: 7. The CDR3, as DNA: TGCGCCAGCAGCCAAGATATTAGGGACAGGGGGCGGGGCTACACCTTC. Amino acid sequence: CASSQDIRDRGRGYTF.

The chain uses TRBV2 and TRBJ2-2, with D tentatively TRBD2 (5 bases). The CDR3 sequence is 14 residues long. CDR1 and CDR2 (germline): SNHLY, FYNNEI. V dropped 4 bases and J dropped 1 base, with 7 bases sitting between them. The CDR3 reads CASSVGLNTGELFF. The CDR3 coding sequence is TGTGCCAGCAGTGTAGGACTGAACACCGGGGAGCTGTTTTTT.

The CDR3 reads CASSPETPRSTGGYYRNTEAFF. The CDR3 bases are TGTGCCAGCAGTCCCGAAACGCCCCGATCGACAGGGGGCTACTATAGGAACACTGAAGCTTTCTTT. The chain uses TRBV27 and TRBJ1-1; 10 nucleotides line up with TRBD1. Trimming removed 5 bases from V and 1 base from J; junction bases left unmatched: 25. Germline V gene lookup returns CDR1 MNHEY and CDR2 SMNVEV (reference sequence). This CDR3 spans 22 amino acids.

The chain employs TRBV7-2 and TRBJ2-1; 8 bases fit TRBD2. V shed 1 base and J 3 bases; nucleotides not matched to a gene: 11. CDR3 length: 18 amino acids. Germline V CDR1 and CDR2: SGHTA, FQGNSA. CDR3 loop: CASSLEGLALFNYNEQFF. The CDR3 nucleotides read TGTGCCAGCAGCTTAGAAGGACTAGCCCTATTTAACTACAATGAGCAGTTCTTC.

V is TRBV19 and J is TRBJ1-1; 12 bases match TRBD1. The CDR3 consists of 14 residues. V trimming: 5 bases; J trimming: 4 bases; junction bases outside the gene matches: 2. The germline V gene encodes CDR1 LNHDA and CDR2 SQIVND (reference sequence). CDR3 in DNA: TGTGCCAGTAGTCGGGACAGGGGGCGCACTGAAGCTTTCTTT. This sequence encodes CASSRDRGRTEAFF.

The rearrangement uses TRBV6-2 or TRBV6-3 and TRBJ2-1; 10 nucleotides align to TRBD1. Trimming took 5 bases from V and 7 from J; bases not matched to a gene: 14. CDR3 length equals 17 residues. CDR1 and CDR2 from the germline V gene are MNHEY and SVGEGT. The CDR3 DNA sequence: TGTGCCAGCAGTGACCGTATAGGGACAGGGGCTCGGAATGAGCAGTTCTTC. Its protein is CASSDRIGTGARNEQFF.

The rearrangement joins TRBV10-3 to TRBJ1-2; D unresolved. The CDR3 is 14 residues long. Germline loops: CDR1 ENHRY, CDR2 SYGVKD. The ends were cut back, 5 bases at V and 2 bases at J, with 12 bases in the middle. DNA for the CDR3: TGTGCCATCAGTAGGCAGTCGGAGAACTATGGCTACACCTTC. The encoded protein is CAISRQSENYGYTF.

This chain joins TRBV5-1 and TRBJ1-3; a weak D match, TRBD1 (6 bases). CDR1 and CDR2 (germline): SGHRS, YFSETQ. The CDR3 totals 16 residues. V lost 1 base and J 0 bases, leaving 11 bases between the germline ends. In DNA form, the CDR3 reads TGCGCCAGCAGCTTGACCGGACAGTACTCTGGAAACACCATATATTTT. The encoded protein is CASSLTGQYSGNTIYF.

The V and J genes are TRBV18 and TRBJ2-7; TRBD2 might be the D (6 bases). This CDR3 has 14 amino acids. Trimming removed 6 bases from V and 4 bases from J, with 16 bases in between. The V gene's germline CDR1 is KGHSH and CDR2 LQKENI. The CDR3 DNA follows: TGTGCCAGCTCCCGGAGCGGGTCAGGGTACGAGCAGTACTTC. Protein: CASSRSGSGYEQYF.

The rearrangement uses TRBV6-6 and TRBJ2-5; 7 bases are shared with TRBD1. The junction had 5 bases not matched to a gene; V was cut back by 2 bases and J by 2 bases. The germline CDR1 and CDR2 sequences are MNHNY and SVGAGI (reference sequence). CDR3 length equals 15 residues. The CDR3 DNA sequence: TGTGCCAGCAGTTACACCGGGACAGAACAAGAGACCCAGTACTTC. It translates to CASSYTGTEQETQYF.

The genes are TRBV9 and TRBJ2-1; 11 positions agree with TRBD2. V was pared by 4 bases and J by 5 bases, with 8 bases of the junction left unmatched. This CDR3 contains 16 residues. The V gene's germline CDR1 is SGDLS and CDR2 YYNGEE. The CDR3 reads CASSRILAGVDNEQFF. CDR3 nucleotide sequence: TGTGCCAGCAGCCGAATACTAGCGGGAGTGGACAATGAGCAGTTCTTC.

The chain recombines TRBV12-3 or TRBV12-4 with TRBJ2-7, with D maybe TRBD1 (6 bases). The CDR3 totals 13 residues. Trimming stripped 6 bases from V and 2 bases from J, with 11 bases between. CDR3 nucleotides: TGTGCCAGCAGCCGAGGACAGCCCTACGAGCAGTACTTC. Encoded protein: CASSRGQPYEQYF.

The V gene is TRBV5-1, the J gene TRBJ1-2; tentative D call: TRBD1 (6 bases). The germline CDR1 and CDR2 sequences are SGHRS and YFSETQ. The CDR3 runs 12 residues. The V end lost 5 bases, the J end lost 8 bases, and 13 bases lay between the germline ends. DNA for the CDR3: TGCGCCAGCAGTTCAGGGGTCTACGGCTACACCTTC. It codes for CASSSGVYGYTF. Full variable domain (outside the CDR3, taken from reference TRBV5-1 and TRBJ1-2): KAGVTQTPRYLIKTRGQQVTLSCSPISGHRSVSWYQQTPGQGLQFLFEYFSETQRNKGNFPGRFSGRQFSNSRSEMNVSTLELGDSALYLCASSSGVYGYTFGSGTRLTVV.

The V and J genes are TRBV29-1 and TRBJ1-2; possibly TRBD1 for D (5 bases). The V gene's germline CDR1 is SQVTM and CDR2 ANQGSEA. This CDR3 comprises 12 residues. The germline V and J ends were trimmed by 6 bases and 11 bases, with 19 bases remaining between them. CDR3 loop: CSVAVDIAKYTF. Written as DNA, the CDR3 is TGCAGCGTGGCGGTGGACATCGCCAAGTACACCTTC.

The genes are TRBV6-4 and TRBJ2-1, with D hard to call. Trimming shortened V by 3 bases and J by 9 bases, and 12 bases separated the two germline ends. There are 13 residues in the CDR3. Germline CDR1 and CDR2: MRHNA and SNTAGT. The CDR3, as DNA: TGTGCCAGCAGTGAGAGGAGCGTGGGTGAGCAGTTCTTC. Protein: CASSERSVGEQFF.

This chain joins TRBV4-1 and TRBJ2-1; no firm D call. Germline V gene sequence: CDR1 MGHRA, CDR2 YSYEKL. V was cut by 0 bases and J by 2 bases, with 11 bases left in between. This CDR3 contains 16 residues. The CDR3 protein is CASSQDSRVTYNEQFF. CDR3 coding DNA: TGCGCCAGCAGCCAAGATAGTCGCGTCACCTACAATGAGCAGTTCTTC.

The chain recombines TRBV5-1 with TRBJ1-2, with TRBD1 as a possible D gene (5 bases). This CDR3 is built from 13 residues. CDR1 and CDR2 (germline): SGHRS, YFSETQ. Trimming stripped 0 bases from V and 4 bases from J, with 7 bases between. The DNA of the CDR3 is TGCGCCAGCAGCTTGGGACAGATCTATGGCTACACCTTC. Translation: CASSLGQIYGYTF.

This clone was seen more than once but under ten times. V and J are TRBV2 and TRBJ2-3; 9 bases align to TRBD2. Looked up from germline, CDR1 is SNHLY and CDR2 is FYNNEI. With V trimmed by 2 bases and J by 3 bases, 9 bases remained unmatched. The CDR3 is 17 residues long. CDR3 nucleotide sequence: TGTGCCAGCAGTGAATGGGGGGGGAGCGGGAGGACAGATACGCAGTATTTT. It specifies CASSEWGGSGRTDTQYF.

In this sample, this clone turned up a few times. V gene TRBV5-6 combines with J gene TRBJ2-1, with 10 bases lining up with TRBD2. Germline V gives CDR1 SGHDT, CDR2 YYEEEE. The CDR3 is made up of 19 amino acids. Trimming at V came to 0 bases and at J to 0 bases, leaving 9 bases not matched to a gene. The CDR3 loop reads CASSLGASGGSSSYNEQFF. The CDR3 coding sequence is TGTGCCAGCAGCTTGGGAGCTAGCGGGGGTTCTAGCTCCTACAATGAGCAGTTCTTC.

The count of this clone is one. The rearrangement uses TRBV6-4 and TRBJ2-2; the D is unclear. Germline V gives CDR1 MRHNA, CDR2 SNTAGT. The CDR3 runs to 11 residues. Trimming shortened V by 10 bases and J by 8 bases, and 11 bases separated the two germline ends. The chain's CDR3 is CATYEEGELFF. DNA of the CDR3: TGTGCCACATATGAAGAGGGGGAGCTGTTTTTT.

This chain joins TRBV5-1 and TRBJ1-4; D not certain. Between the trimmed V and J ends, which lost 3 bases and 8 bases, there was a span of 20 bases. This CDR3 spans 16 amino acids. Germline V gene data show CDR1 as SGHRS and CDR2 as YFSETQ. As DNA, the CDR3 is TGCGCCAGCAGCTCCGGCCTAGCTTCAAGTGGGGAAAAACTGTTTTTT. It specifies CASSSGLASSGEKLFF.

This rearrangement joins TRBV5-1 to TRBJ2-7; 9 bases map to TRBD2. Per the germline V gene, CDR1 is SGHRS and CDR2 is YFSETQ. With V trimmed by 2 bases and J by 3 bases, 3 bases remained unmatched. The CDR3 is made up of 14 amino acids. The CDR3 is CASSFMTSGYEQYF. In DNA form, the CDR3 reads TGCGCCAGCAGCTTTATGACTAGCGGCTACGAGCAGTACTTC.

The chain recombines TRBV28 with TRBJ1-6; 9 nucleotides line up with TRBD1. The CDR3 runs 15 residues. Looked up from germline, CDR1 is MDHEN and CDR2 is SYDVKM. The V gene end was trimmed by 6 bases and the J gene end by 8 bases; junction bases not matched to a gene: 8. CDR3 loop: CASREEGQGYSPLHF. Written as DNA, the CDR3 is TGTGCCAGCAGGGAAGAGGGACAGGGATATTCACCCCTCCACTTT.

The V call is TRBV28, the J call TRBJ2-7, with 11 bases identical to TRBD1. The V gene end was trimmed by 5 bases and the J gene end by 5 bases; junction bases not matched to a gene: 11. The CDR3 loop spans 16 amino acids. Germline CDR1 is MDHEN and CDR2 is SYDVKM. The CDR3 DNA reads TGTGCCAGCAGTACTCCCGGGACAGGGGGATCCCACGAGCAGTACTTC. This gives the protein CASSTPGTGGSHEQYF.

V and J are TRBV19 and TRBJ2-1; 7 bases match TRBD2. The CDR3 contains 16 residues. With V trimmed by 4 bases and J by 2 bases, 8 bases remained unmatched. Germline lookup yields CDR1 LNHDA and CDR2 SQIVND (reference sequence). In nucleotides, the CDR3 is TGTGCCAGTAGTACCCCCGCGGGGGAAACCTACAATGAGCAGTTCTTC. This codes for CASSTPAGETYNEQFF.

The rearrangement uses TRBV10-3 and TRBJ2-6; D is undetermined. The V and J ends lost 3 bases and 0 bases respectively, with 6 bases between them. This CDR3 is built from 15 residues. The germline V gene has CDR1 ENHRY and CDR2 SYGVKD. CDR3 DNA: TGTGCCATCAGTGATGGAGACTCTGGGGCCAACGTCCTGACTTTC. Translated: CAISDGDSGANVLTF.

The chain links TRBV3-1 (or the pseudogene TRBV3-2) to TRBJ1-2; TRBD1 aligns across 8 bases. The V gene's germline CDR1 is LGHDT and CDR2 YNNKEL (reference sequence). This CDR3 region has 14 residues. The V gene end was trimmed by 4 bases and the J gene end by 5 bases; junction bases not matched to a gene: 6. CDR3 sequence reads: CASSLRDRWYGYTF. The CDR3, as DNA: TGTGCCAGCAGCCTCCGGGACAGGTGGTATGGCTACACCTTC.